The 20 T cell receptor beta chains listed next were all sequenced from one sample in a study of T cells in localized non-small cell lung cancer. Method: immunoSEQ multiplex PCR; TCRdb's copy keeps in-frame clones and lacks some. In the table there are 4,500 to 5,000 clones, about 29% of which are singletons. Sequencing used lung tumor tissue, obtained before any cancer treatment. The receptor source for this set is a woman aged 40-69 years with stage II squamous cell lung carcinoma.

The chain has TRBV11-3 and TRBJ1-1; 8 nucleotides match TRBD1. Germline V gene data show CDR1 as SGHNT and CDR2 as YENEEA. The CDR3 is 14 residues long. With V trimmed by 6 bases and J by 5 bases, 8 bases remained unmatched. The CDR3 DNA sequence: TGTGCCAGCAGACAGGACAGGGTTGTGACTGAAGCTTTCTTT. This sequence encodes CASRQDRVVTEAFF.

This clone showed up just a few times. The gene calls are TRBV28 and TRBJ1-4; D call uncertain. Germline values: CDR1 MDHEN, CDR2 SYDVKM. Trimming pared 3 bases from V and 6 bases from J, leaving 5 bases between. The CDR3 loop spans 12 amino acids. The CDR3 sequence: CASSFRHEKLFF. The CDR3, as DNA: TGTGCCAGCAGTTTTCGACATGAAAAACTGTTTTTT.

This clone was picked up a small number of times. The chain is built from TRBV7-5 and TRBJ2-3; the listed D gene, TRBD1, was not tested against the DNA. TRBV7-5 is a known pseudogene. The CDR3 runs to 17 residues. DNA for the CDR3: TGTGCCAGCAGCTTGGGGGCAACTTCTCTGAGCACAGATACGCAGTATTTT. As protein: CASSLGATSLSTDTQYF.

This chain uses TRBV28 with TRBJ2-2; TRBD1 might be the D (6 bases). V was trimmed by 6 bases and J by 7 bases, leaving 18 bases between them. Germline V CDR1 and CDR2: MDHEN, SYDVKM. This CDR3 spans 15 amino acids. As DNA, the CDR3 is TGTGCCAGCAGCGTAAGGGACATTAGGGGCGGGGAGCTGTTTTTT. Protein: CASSVRDIRGGELFF.

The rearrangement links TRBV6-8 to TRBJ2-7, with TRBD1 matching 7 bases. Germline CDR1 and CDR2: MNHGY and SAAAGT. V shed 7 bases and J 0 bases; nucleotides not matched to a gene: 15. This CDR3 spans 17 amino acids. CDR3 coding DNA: TGTGCCAGCACCCTAGAACCTCCGGGACAGCACTCCTACGAGCAGTACTTC. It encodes CASTLEPPGQHSYEQYF.

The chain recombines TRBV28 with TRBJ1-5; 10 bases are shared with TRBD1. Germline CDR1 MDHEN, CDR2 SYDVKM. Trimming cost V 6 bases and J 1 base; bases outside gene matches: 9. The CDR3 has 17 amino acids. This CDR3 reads CASSMDRGDRSNQPQHF. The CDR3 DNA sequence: TGTGCCAGCAGCATGGACAGGGGGGATCGGAGCAATCAGCCCCAGCATTTT.

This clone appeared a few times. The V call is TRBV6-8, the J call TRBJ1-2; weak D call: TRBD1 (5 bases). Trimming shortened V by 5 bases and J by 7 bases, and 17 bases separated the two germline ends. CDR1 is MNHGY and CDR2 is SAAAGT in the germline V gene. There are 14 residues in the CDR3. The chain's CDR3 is CASSRQGGAVGYTF. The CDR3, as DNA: TGTGCCAGCAGTCGGCAGGGAGGGGCAGTTGGCTACACCTTC.

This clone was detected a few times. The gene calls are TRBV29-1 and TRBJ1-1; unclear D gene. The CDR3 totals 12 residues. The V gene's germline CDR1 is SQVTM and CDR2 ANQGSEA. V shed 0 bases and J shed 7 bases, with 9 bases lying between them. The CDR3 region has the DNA TGCAGCGTTGAAGATCGGGCGGTTGAAGCTTTCTTT. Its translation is CSVEDRAVEAFF.

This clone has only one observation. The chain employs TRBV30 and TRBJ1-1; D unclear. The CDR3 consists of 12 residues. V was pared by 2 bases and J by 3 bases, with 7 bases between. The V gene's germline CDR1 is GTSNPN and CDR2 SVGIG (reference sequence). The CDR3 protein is CAWSQGHTEAFF. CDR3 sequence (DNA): TGTGCCTGGAGTCAAGGTCACACTGAAGCTTTCTTT.

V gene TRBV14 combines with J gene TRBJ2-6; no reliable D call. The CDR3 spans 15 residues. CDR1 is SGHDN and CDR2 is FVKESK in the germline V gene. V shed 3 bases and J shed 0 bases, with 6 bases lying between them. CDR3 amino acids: CASSQTHSGANVLTF. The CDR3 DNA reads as TGTGCCAGCAGCCAGACACACTCTGGGGCCAACGTCCTGACTTTC.

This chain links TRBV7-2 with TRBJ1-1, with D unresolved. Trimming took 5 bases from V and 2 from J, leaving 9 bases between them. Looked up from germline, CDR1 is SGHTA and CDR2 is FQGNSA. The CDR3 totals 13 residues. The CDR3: CASSLTSNTEAFF. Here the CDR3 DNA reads TGTGCCAGCAGCCTGACCTCTAACACTGAAGCTTTCTTT.

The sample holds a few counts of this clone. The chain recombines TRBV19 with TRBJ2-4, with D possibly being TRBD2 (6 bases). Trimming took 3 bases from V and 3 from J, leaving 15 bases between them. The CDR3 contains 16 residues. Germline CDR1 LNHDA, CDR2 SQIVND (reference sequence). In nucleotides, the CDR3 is TGTGCCAGTAGTATCCGGGAGCCCTCGGGCAAAAACATTCAGTACTTC. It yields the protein CASSIREPSGKNIQYF.

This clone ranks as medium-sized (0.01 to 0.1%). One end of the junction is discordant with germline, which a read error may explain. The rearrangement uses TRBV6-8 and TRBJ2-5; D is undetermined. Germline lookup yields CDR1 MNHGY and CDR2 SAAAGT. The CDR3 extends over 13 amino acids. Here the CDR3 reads CAISVVIQETQYF. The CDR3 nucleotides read TGTGCCATCAGTGTGGTGATACAAGAGACCCAGTACTTC.

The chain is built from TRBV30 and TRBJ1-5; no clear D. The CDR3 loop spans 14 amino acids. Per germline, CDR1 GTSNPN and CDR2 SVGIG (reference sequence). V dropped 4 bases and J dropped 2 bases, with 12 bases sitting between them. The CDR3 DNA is TGTGCCTGGACGGCCAGTGGCCGCAATCAGCCCCAGCATTTT. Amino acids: CAWTASGRNQPQHF.

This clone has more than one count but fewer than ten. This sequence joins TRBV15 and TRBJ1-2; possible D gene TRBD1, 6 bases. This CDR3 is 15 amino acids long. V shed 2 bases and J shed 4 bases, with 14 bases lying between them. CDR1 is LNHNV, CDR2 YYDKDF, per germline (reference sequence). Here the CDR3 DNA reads TGTGCCACCAGCAGATCACAGGGATCGGGCTATGGCTACACCTTC. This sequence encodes CATSRSQGSGYGYTF.

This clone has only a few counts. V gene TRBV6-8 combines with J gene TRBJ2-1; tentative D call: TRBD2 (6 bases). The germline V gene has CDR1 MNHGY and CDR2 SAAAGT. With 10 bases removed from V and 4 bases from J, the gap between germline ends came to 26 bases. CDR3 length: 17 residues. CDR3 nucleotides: TGTGCCACCTCCCCCTCAGTAAGGGGAGGTAGGTACAATGAGCAGTTCTTC. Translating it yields CATSPSVRGGRYNEQFF.

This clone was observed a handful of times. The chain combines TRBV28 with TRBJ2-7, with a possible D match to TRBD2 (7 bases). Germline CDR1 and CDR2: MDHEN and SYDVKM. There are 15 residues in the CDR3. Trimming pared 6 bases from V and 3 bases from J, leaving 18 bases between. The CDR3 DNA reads TGTGCCAGCAGCCACCGGGGGGCAGGGAGCTACGAGCAGTACTTC. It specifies CASSHRGAGSYEQYF.

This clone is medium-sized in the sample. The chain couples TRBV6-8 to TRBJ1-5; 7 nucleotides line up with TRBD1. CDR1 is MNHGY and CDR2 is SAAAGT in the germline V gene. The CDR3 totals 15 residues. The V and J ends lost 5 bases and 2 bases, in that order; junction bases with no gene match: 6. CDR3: CASSGRQGGNQPQHF. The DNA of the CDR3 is TGTGCCAGCAGTGGTAGACAGGGCGGCAATCAGCCCCAGCATTTT.

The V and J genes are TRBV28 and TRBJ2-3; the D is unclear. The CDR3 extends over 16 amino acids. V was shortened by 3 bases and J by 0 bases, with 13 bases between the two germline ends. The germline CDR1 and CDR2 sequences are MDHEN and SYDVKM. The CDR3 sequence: CASSLGFAESTDTQYF. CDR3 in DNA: TGTGCCAGCAGTTTGGGGTTCGCGGAGAGCACAGATACGCAGTATTTT.

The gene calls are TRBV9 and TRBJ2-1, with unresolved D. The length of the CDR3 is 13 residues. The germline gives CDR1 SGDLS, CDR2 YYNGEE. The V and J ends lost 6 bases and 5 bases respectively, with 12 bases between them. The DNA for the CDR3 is TGTGCCAGCAACGACCCTTGGCACAATGAGCAGTTCTTC. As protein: CASNDPWHNEQFF.